Presented here are 2 T cell receptor beta chains from one specimen sequenced in a study of blood T cell repertoires in COVID-19 (TCRdb year 2020). Receptor libraries were prepared by the immunoSEQ multiplex PCR assay. TCRdb's version of the immuneACCESS table is confined to in-frame rearrangements and falls short of the full clone set. An unresolved V gene accounts for under half of the shortfall where checked; the remainder is of unknown origin. A total of 310,000 or so clones appear in this sample, approximately 87% of them only once. 3% to 4% of the sample is taken by the ten largest. The specimen was peripheral blood. The receptors stem from a woman between 45 and 65 years old with active or convalescent COVID-19.

CDR3 region: CASSQAGGKGTDKTDTQYF. CDR3 nucleotide sequence: TGTGCCAGCAGCCAAGCGGGAGGGAAGGGGACCGATAAGACAGATACGCAGTATTTT. J is TRBJ2-3 and V is TRBV4-2; TRBD2 agrees at 8 bases. Germline V gene lookup returns CDR1 LGHNA and CDR2 YNFKEQ. The V and J ends lost 1 base and 3 bases, in that order; junction bases with no gene match: 15. This CDR3 has 19 residues.

The gene calls are TRBV5-3 and TRBJ1-1; 7 nucleotides agree with TRBD1. TRBV5-3 is placed among ORFs of uncertain function. This CDR3 region has 15 residues. The J segment lost 1 base and the V segment lost 3 bases, leaving 6 bases of the junction unmatched. CDR3 region: CARSSDYRGNTEAFF. CDR3 in DNA: TGTGCCAGAAGCTCAGATTACAGGGGGAACACTGAAGCTTTCTTT.